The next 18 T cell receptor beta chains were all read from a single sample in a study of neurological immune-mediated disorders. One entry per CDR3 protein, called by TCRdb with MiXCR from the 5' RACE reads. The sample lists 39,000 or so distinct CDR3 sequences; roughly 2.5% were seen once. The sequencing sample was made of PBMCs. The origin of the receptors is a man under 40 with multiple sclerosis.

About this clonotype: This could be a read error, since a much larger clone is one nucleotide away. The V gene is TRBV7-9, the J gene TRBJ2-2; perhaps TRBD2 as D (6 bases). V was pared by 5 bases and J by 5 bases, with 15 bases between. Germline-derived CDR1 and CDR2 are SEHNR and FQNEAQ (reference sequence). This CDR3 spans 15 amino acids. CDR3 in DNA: TGTGCCAGCAGCCATACGCGGGGTGAGACCGGGGAGCTGTTTTTT. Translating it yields CASSHTRGETGELFF.

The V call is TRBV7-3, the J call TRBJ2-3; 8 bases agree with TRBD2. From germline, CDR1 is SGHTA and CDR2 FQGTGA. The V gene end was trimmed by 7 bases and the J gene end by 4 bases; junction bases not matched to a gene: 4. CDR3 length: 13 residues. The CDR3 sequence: CASKAGGADTQYF. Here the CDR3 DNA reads TGTGCCAGCAAGGCGGGAGGAGCAGATACGCAGTATTTT.

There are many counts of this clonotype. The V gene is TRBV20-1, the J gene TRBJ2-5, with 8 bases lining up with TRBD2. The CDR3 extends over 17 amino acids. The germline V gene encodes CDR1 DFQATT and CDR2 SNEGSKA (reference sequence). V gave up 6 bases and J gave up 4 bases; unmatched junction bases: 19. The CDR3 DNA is TGCAGTGCCGCCCCTTTCTCTGTCCTTCGGGGGGGAGAGACCCAGTACTTC. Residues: CSAAPFSVLRGGETQYF.

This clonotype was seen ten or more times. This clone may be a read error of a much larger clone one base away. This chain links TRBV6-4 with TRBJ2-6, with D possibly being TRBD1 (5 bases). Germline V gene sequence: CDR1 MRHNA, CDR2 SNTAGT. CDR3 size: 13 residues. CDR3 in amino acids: CASSDSGAKVLTF. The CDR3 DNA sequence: TGTGCCAGCAGTGACTCTGGGGCCAAAGTCCTGACTTTC.

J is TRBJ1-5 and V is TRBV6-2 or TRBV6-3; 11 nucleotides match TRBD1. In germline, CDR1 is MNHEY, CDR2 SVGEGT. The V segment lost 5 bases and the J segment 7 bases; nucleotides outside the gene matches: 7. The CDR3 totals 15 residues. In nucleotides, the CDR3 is TGTGCCAGCAGTCCTAGGACAGGGGGCTTCCAGCCCCAGCATTTT. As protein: CASSPRTGGFQPQHF.

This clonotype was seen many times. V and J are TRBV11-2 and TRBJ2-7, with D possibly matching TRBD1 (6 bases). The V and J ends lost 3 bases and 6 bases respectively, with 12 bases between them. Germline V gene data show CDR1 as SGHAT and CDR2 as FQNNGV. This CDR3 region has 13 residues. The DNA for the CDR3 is TGTGCCAGCAGCTTCGCAGGGGTCTCCGAGCAGTACTTC. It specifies CASSFAGVSEQYF.

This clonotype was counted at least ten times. Written as DNA, the CDR3 is TGTGCCAGCAGCTCACAGGGGGCGCGGGGAAACACCATATATTTT. Residues: CASSSQGARGNTIYF. The chain employs TRBV7-8 and TRBJ1-3, with 9 bases aligning to TRBD1. CDR3 length: 15 residues. J was trimmed by 4 bases and V by 4 bases; bases with no gene match: 5. CDR1 is SGHVS, CDR2 FQNEAQ, per germline.

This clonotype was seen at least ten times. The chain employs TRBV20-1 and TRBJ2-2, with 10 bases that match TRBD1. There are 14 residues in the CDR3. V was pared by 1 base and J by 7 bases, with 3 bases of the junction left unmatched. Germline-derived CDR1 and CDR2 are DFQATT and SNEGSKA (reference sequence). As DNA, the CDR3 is TGCAGTGCTAGAGGACAGGGGGCAGACGGGGAGCTGTTTTTT. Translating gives CSARGQGADGELFF.

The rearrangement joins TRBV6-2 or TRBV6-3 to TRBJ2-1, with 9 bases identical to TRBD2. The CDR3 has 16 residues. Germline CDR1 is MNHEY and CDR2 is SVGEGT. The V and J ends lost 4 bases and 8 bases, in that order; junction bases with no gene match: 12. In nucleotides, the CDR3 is TGTGCCAGCAGTTCTCGAGGGCTAGCGGGAATCGATGAGCAGTTCTTC. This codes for CASSSRGLAGIDEQFF.

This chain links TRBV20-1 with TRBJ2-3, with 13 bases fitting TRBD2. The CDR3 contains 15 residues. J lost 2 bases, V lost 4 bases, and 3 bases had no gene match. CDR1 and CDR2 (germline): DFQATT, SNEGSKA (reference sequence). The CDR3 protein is CSAKTSGRATDTQYF. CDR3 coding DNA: TGCAGTGCTAAAACTAGCGGGAGGGCCACAGATACGCAGTATTTT.

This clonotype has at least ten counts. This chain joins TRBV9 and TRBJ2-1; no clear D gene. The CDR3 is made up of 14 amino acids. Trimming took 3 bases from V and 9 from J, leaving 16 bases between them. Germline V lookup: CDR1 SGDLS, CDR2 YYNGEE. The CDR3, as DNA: TGTGCCAGCAGCGCCTGGGCCCTAGTTCCTGAGCAGTTCTTC. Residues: CASSAWALVPEQFF.

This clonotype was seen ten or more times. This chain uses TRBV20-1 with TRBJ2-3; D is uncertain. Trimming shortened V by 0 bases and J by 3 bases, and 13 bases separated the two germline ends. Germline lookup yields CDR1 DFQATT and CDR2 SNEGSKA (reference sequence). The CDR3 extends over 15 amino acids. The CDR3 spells CSARDPTGATDTQYF. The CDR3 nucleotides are TGCAGTGCTAGAGATCCGACTGGAGCGACAGATACGCAGTATTTT.

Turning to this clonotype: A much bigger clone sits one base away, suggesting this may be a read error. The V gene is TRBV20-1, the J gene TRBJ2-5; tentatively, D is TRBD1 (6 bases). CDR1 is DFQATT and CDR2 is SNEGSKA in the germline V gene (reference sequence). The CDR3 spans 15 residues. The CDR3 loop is CSAPRDTGYQETLYF. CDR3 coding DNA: TGCAGTGCTCCCCGGGACACCGGATACCAAGAGACCCTGTACTTC.

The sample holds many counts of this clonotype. Here the CDR3 DNA reads TGTGCCAGCAGCCCTCAGCGGAATGAGCAGTTCTTC. As protein: CASSPQRNEQFF. The V call is TRBV7-9, the J call TRBJ2-1; TRBD2 might be the D (5 bases). V was pared by 5 bases and J by 7 bases, with 9 bases between. The CDR3 is 12 amino acids. Germline V gives CDR1 SEHNR, CDR2 FQNEAQ (reference sequence).

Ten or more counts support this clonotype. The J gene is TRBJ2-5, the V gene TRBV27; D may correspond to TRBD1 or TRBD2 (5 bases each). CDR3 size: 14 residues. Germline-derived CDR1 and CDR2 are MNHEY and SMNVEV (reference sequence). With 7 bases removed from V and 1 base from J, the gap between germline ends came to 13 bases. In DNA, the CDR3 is TGTGCCAGCAACCCCGGGACGGGCCAAGAGACCCAGTACTTC. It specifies CASNPGTGQETQYF.

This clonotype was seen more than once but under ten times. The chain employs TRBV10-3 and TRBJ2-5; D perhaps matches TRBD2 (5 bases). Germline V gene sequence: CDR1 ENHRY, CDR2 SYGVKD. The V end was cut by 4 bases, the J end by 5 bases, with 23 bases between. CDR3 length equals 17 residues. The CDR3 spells CAISARRNGGTWETQYF. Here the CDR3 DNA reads TGTGCCATCAGTGCCCGGAGGAACGGTGGTACCTGGGAGACCCAGTACTTC.

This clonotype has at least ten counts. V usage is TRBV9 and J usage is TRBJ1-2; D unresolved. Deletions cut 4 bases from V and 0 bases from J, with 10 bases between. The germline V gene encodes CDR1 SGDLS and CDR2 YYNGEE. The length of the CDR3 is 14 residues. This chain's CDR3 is CASSRAGANYGYTF. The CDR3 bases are TGTGCCAGCAGCCGGGCCGGAGCTAACTATGGCTACACCTTC.

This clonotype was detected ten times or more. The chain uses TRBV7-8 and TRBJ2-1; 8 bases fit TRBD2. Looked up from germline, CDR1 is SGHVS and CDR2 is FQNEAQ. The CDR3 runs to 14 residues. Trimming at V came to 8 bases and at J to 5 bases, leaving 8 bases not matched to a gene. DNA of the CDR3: TGTGCCAGCCAGCGGACTAGCAATGACAATGAGCAGTTCTTC. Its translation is CASQRTSNDNEQFF.